This T cell receptor (beta chain) was sequenced during a study of control samples from healthy donors and cancer patients. V was shortened by 3 bases and J by 0 bases, with 12 bases between the two germline ends. The CDR3 is made up of 16 amino acids. CDR1 and CDR2 (germline): KGHSH, LQKENI. The assay was immunoSEQ multiplex PCR, and TCRdb's table has in-frame clones only and misses some. Here the sample spans around 130,000 clones, approximately 90% being singletons. The V gene is TRBV18, the J gene TRBJ2-1; D is uncertain. The specimen was blood. This sequence was found in a man aged 18 to 30 in good health. CDR3 protein: CASSPISTSSYNEQFF. The CDR3 nucleotides are TGTGCCAGCTCACCTATTTCCACGAGCTCCTACAATGAGCAGTTCTTC. The full variable domain, in which reference TRBV18 and TRBJ2-1 provide the parts outside the CDR3, is NAGVMQNPRHLVRRRGQEARLRCSPMKGHSHVYWYRQLPEEGLKFMVYLQKENIIDESGMPKERFSAEFPKEGPSILRIQQVVRGDSAAYFCASSPISTSSYNEQFFGPGTRLTVL.